The T cell receptor beta chain described here comes from a study of blood T cell repertoires in COVID-19. This clone was seen once. Per the original data handling: Estimation of nucleated cell counts relied on the amplification of reference gene primers. Profiled with immunoSEQ multiplex PCR; TCRdb holds only in-frame clones, not every one. V and J calls and clone size are as listed in that table; D and trimming were resolved from the DNA. The data show roughly 190,000 clones, approximately 83% seen once. This sequence originates from a human donor with acute or convalescent COVID-19. The donor label of this sample is uncertain. Input material: peripheral blood.

In DNA, the CDR3 is TGTGCCAGCAGTTACGTACAGGTCTATGGCTACACCTTC. This gives the protein CASSYVQVYGYTF. The V call is TRBV6-6, the J call TRBJ1-2; TRBD1 might be the D (5 bases). Trimming took 2 bases from V and 4 from J, leaving 8 bases between them. The CDR3 totals 13 residues. Germline CDR1 and CDR2: MNHNY and SVGAGI (reference sequence).